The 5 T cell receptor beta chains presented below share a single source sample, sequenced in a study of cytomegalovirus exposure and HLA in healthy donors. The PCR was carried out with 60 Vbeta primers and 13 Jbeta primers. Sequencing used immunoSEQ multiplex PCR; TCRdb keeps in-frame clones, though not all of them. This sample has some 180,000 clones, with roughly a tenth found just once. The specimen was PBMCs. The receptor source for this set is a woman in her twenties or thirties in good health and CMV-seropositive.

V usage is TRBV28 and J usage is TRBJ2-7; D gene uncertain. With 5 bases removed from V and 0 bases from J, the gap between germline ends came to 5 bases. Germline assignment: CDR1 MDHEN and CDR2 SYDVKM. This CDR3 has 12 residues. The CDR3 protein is CASSQASYEQYF. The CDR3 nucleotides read TGTGCCAGCAGTCAAGCCTCCTACGAGCAGTACTTC.

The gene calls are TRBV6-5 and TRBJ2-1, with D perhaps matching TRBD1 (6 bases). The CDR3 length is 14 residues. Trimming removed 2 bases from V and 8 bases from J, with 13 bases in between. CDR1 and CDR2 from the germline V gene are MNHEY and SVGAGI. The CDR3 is CASSYVGGHDEQFF. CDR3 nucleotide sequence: TGTGCCAGCAGTTACGTAGGGGGACACGATGAGCAGTTCTTC.

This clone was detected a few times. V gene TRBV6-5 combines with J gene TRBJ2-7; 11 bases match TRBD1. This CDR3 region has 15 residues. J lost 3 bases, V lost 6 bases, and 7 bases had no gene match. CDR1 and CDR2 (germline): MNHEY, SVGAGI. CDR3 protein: CASRPPGQGDYEQYF. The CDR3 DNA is TGTGCCAGCAGGCCACCGGGACAGGGGGACTACGAGCAGTACTTC.

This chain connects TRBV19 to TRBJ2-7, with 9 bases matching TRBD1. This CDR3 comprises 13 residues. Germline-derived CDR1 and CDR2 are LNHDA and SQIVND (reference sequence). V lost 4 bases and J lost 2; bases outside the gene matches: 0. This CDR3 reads CASSRDRAYEQYF. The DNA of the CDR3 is TGTGCCAGTAGTAGGGACAGGGCCTACGAGCAGTACTTC.

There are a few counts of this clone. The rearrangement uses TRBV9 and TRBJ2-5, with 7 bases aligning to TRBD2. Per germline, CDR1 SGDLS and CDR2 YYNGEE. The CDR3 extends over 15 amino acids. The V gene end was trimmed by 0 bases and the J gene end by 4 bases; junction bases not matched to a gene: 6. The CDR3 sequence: CASSVGAGAGETQYF. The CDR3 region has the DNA TGTGCCAGCAGCGTAGGGGCGGGAGCTGGAGAGACCCAGTACTTC.